This TCR beta chain was identified in a study of blood T cells in healthy people across ages. Across the whole study: Capture by template switching was about one barcoded beta molecule per two T cells.

Germline CDR1 is MNHEY and CDR2 is SVGEGT. V shed 8 bases and J shed 0 bases, with 8 bases lying between them. CDR3 size: 13 residues. Then a second PCR, running roughly 6 to 12 cycles, was carried out with a sample-barcoded 5' primer and a J-beta primer mix. TCRdb reanalysed the 5' RACE reads using MiXCR and keeps one entry per CDR3 protein. The data contain roughly 930,000 distinct CDR3 sequences, 48% of them singletons. Input material: blood. The chain couples TRBV6-2 or TRBV6-3 to TRBJ2-1; TRBD1 or TRBD2 may be the D gene (6 bases each). The sequence was collected from a man aged 25-45 years in good health. This chain's CDR3 is CASGGRSYNEQFF. In nucleotides, the CDR3 is TGTGCCAGCGGGGGGCGCTCCTACAATGAGCAGTTCTTC.